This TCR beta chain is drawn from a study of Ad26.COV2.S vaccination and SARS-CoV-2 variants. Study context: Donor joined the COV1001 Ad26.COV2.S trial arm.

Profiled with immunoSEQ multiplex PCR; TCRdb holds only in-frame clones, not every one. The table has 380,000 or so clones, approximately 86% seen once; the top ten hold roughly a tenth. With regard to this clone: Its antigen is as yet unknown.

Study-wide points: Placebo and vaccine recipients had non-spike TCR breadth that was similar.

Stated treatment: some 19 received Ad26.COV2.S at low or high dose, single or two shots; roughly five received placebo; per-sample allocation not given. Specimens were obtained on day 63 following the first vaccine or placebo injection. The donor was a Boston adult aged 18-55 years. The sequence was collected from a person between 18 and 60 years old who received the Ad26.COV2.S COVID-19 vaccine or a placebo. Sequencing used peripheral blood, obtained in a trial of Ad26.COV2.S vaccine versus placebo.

CDR3 in DNA: TGTGCCAGCAGCTCAACCACTTCCTACGAGCAGTACTTC. Translating gives CASSSTTSYEQYF. The chain carries TRBV7-8 and TRBJ2-7; D is undetermined. CDR1 SGHVS and CDR2 FQNEAQ come from the germline V gene. Between the trimmed V and J ends, which lost 4 bases and 1 base, there was a span of 8 bases. This CDR3 comprises 13 residues.